This T cell receptor beta chain was captured in a study of STAT5B mutations in CD4+ large granular lymphocyte leukemia. Study results and limitations: Patient CD4-sorted repertoires stayed more clonal than healthy ones after leukemic-clone removal.

Sequencing used immunoSEQ multiplex PCR; TCRdb keeps in-frame clones, though not all of them. The sample consists of about 38,000 clones, about four fifths of them appearing once. This CDR3 comprises 16 residues. Germline V gene data show CDR1 as SGHAT and CDR2 as FQNNGV. Trimming removed 6 bases from V and 8 bases from J; junction bases left unmatched: 14. Regarding this clone: What it recognizes is unknown.

The sequencing input was CD4+ T cells from blood buffy coats. V is TRBV11-2 and J is TRBJ2-5; 11 bases align to TRBD1. The TCR originated in a human donor in good health. In DNA form, the CDR3 reads TGTGCCAGCAGGACACCCGGACAGGGGGCAGGGGGTACCCAGTACTTC. The encoded protein is CASRTPGQGAGGTQYF.